This T cell receptor (beta chain) was identified during a study of T cell changes during pregnancy in multiple sclerosis. TCRdb's table, derived via immunoSEQ multiplex PCR, lists solely in-frame clones and lacks some. The sample gives approximately 30,000 clones, under 90% of which show up once; 0.45% to 0.6% is in the top ten. Per the germline V gene, CDR1 is MNHEY and CDR2 is SVGAGI. This CDR3 comprises 14 residues. The germline V and J ends were trimmed by 7 bases and 3 bases, with 15 bases remaining between them. The TCR was taken from a female donor in good health, enrolled as a control in a pregnancy study. The V gene is TRBV6-5, the J gene TRBJ1-1; possibly TRBD1 for D (5 bases). The sample here was CD4+ T cells from peripheral blood mononuclear cells, taken in the first trimester of pregnancy. The DNA for the CDR3 is TGTGCCAGCAAGAGGACGCCGGGGGACACTGAAGCTTTCTTT. Its translation is CASKRTPGDTEAFF.